The source of this TCR beta chain is a study of blood T cell repertoires in COVID-19 (dated by TCRdb to the early 2020s). About the full investigation: The collaborator samples originated in the United States, Italy and Spain and spanned the acute and convalescent phases of COVID-19. The material from the prospective study consisted of cDNA or gDNA derived from T cells, B-cell-depleted T cells, or PBMCs. The dataset comprised deeply sampled blood TCRbeta repertoires from subjects exposed to, actively infected with, or recovered from COVID-19. The repertoires were made available in a free public database intended to serve as a resource for research on the immune response to SARS-CoV-2. The samples were drawn from two sources: the first 160 participants of the ongoing ImmuneRACE study, and over 950 subjects contributed by 6 global collaborators. A de-identified subject ID, COVID-19 status, age in years and sex were almost always included in the sample metadata. Where HLA class I and class II types were available, the types were taken from metadata supplied by the sample provider, not from assay-based typing. Study-wide conclusions, independent of this receptor: Clinical and demographic metadata were provided uncurated, with the amount varying by source and participant.

After removal of 8 bases from V and 4 bases from J, the junction retains 12 bases not matched to a gene. CDR1 SGHTA and CDR2 FQGNSA are derived from the germline V gene. The CDR3 runs 16 amino acids, cysteine and phenylalanine included. Here the CDR3 DNA is all that survives: 48 bases in frame from base 1. Each collaborating institution followed its own protocols to collect whole blood in K2EDTA tubes. For TCRbeta analysis, collaborators shipped samples in one of three forms: frozen whole blood, isolated PBMCs, or DNA extracted from either of those sample types. TCRbeta CDR3 regions were amplified from genomic DNA using the immunoSEQ Assay, a bias-controlled multiplex PCR. Under the source paper's analysis protocol: Within the assay, amplification of reference gene primers was used to estimate how many nucleated cells each sample contained. To quantify the absolute abundance of each unique TCRbeta CDR3 rearrangement, sequence reads were collapsed and filtered. For each sample, productive Simpson clonality was calculated by taking the square root of Simpson's diversity index across productive rearrangements. In TCRdb, the immuneACCESS table is reduced to in-frame sequences with V and J assigned. These tables do not hold every clone; where another copy was compared, an unresolved V gene accounts for under half, and the others remain unexplained. The DNA was the basis for D and trimming; V, J and clone size are from that table. The sample profile shows approximately 88,000 clones; more than 75% of them were found once. Around 21% of the sample is taken by the ten largest.

Comment on this clone: Its antigen remains unidentified. The input lacks base qualities; no much larger clone sits a single base away.

The TCR originated in a woman aged 80 or over with active or convalescent COVID-19. The rearrangement joined TRBV7-2 to TRBJ1-5, with 9 bases aligning to TRBD1. What was sequenced was peripheral blood. The CDR3: CASGISGTGINQPQHF. The DNA is as follows: TGTGCCAGCGGGATTTCCGGGACAGGGATTAATCAGCCCCAGCATTTT.